This T cell receptor beta chain was recorded in a study of control samples from healthy donors and cancer patients (dated by TCRdb to about 2020). Library prep was done by the immunoSEQ multiplex PCR assay. The clones in this table, taken by TCRdb from immuneACCESS, are in-frame only. Not every clone is retained; where verified, under half of the shortfall comes from an unresolved V gene, and the cause of the rest is unknown. The sample profile shows about 59,000 clones; more than 85% of them were found once. About 1.7% of the sample goes to the ten largest clones. With respect to this clone: Its antigen is still unknown. No clone much larger than this one lies a single base away; base qualities are absent.

V drops 5 bases and J drops 2 bases, leaving 12 bases in between. CDR1 and CDR2, looked up from the germline V gene (reference sequence), are LGHDT and YNNKEL. CDR3 length: 14 amino acids, cysteine to phenylalanine. Of the read, only the CDR3 DNA is kept; its 42 bases are in frame from base 1. Recombination linked TRBV3-1 (or the pseudogene TRBV3-2) to TRBJ1-1; a tentative D match to TRBD1 spans 5 bases. This clonotype was sampled from a man aged 35-49 years with colorectal cancer. The sequenced sample consisted of PBMCs. The CDR3 amino acid sequence is: CASSARDVNTEAFF. At the DNA level, the sequence is TGTGCCAGCAGCGCCAGGGACGTTAACACTGAAGCTTTCTTT.